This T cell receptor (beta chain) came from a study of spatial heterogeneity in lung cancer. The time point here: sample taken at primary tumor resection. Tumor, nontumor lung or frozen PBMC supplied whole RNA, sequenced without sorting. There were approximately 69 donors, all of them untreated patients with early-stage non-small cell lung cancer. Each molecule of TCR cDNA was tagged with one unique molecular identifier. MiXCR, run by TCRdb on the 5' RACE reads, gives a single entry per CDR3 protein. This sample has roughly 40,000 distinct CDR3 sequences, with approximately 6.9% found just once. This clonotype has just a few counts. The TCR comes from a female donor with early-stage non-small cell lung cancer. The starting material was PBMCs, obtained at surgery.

The CDR3 spells CASSGAGATGWTYNSPLHF. The DNA for the CDR3 is TGTGCCAGCAGTGGGGCAGGGGCTACCGGGTGGACCTATAATTCACCCCTCCACTTT. The chain employs TRBV6-1 and TRBJ1-6; D is perhaps TRBD1 (6 bases). Trimming took off 4 bases at V and 2 bases at J, with 21 bases between the two ends. This CDR3 has 19 residues. Germline CDR1 MNHNS, CDR2 SASEGT.